The clone carrying this T cell receptor (beta chain) was seen more than once but under ten times. The Seattle patients, enrolled during active infection, were followed longitudinally. These data come from a study of blood T cell repertoires in COVID-19. There are 16 residues in the CDR3. Germline loops: CDR1 MNHEY, CDR2 SVGAGI. V dropped 0 bases and J dropped 8 bases, with 14 bases sitting between them. The data were produced by immunoSEQ multiplex PCR, yet TCRdb's version contains in-frame clones alone and is incomplete. The sample yields some 300,000 clones, around 87% seen once. The sequencing sample was made of peripheral blood. The sequence came from a woman aged 40 to 55 with COVID-19, enrolled during active disease. The chain is built from TRBV6-5 and TRBJ1-6; tentative D call: TRBD1 (5 bases). The CDR3 loop is CASSYSTTGRYSPLHF. Here the CDR3 DNA reads TGTGCCAGCAGTTACTCGACCACAGGTCGTTATTCACCCCTCCACTTT.